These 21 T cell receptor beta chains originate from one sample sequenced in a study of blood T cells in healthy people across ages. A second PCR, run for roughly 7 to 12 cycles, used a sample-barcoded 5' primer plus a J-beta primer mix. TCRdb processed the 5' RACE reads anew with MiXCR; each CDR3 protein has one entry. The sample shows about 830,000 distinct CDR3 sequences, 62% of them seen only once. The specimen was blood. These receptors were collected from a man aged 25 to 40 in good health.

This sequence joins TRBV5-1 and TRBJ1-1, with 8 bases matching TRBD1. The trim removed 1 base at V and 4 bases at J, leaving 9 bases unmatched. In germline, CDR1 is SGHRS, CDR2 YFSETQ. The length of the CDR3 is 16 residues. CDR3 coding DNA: TGCGCCAGCAGCTTGAACGGACAGGGTCCTCTCACTGAAGCTTTCTTT. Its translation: CASSLNGQGPLTEAFF.

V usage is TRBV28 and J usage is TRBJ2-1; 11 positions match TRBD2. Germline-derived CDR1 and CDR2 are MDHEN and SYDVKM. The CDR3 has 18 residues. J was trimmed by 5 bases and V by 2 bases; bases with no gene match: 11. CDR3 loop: CASSLVLAGVYRDNEQFF. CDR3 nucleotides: TGTGCCAGCAGTTTAGTACTAGCGGGGGTTTACAGGGACAATGAGCAGTTCTTC.

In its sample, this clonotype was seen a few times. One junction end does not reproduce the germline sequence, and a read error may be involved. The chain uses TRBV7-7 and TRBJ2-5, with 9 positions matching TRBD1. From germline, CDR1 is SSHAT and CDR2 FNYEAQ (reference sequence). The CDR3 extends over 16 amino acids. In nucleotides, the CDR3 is TGTGCTAGCAGCCTCCGTCCGGGACAGGGCAGGGAGACCCAGTACTTC. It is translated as CASSLRPGQGRETQYF.

This CDR3 reads CASSLAGAPSTDTQYF. The DNA of the CDR3 is TGTGCCAGCAGCTTAGCAGGGGCGCCAAGCACAGATACGCAGTATTTT. The chain links TRBV11-1 to TRBJ2-3, with D possibly matching TRBD1 (5 bases). This CDR3 is built from 16 residues. Looked up from germline, CDR1 is SGHAT and CDR2 is FQDESV (reference sequence). The ends were cut back, 0 bases at V and 0 bases at J, with 10 bases in the middle.

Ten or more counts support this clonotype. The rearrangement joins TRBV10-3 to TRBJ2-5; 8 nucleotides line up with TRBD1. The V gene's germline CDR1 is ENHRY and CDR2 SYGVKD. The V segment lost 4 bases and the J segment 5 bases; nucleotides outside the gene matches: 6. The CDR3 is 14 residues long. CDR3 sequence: CAISGTGLYETQYF. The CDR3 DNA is TGTGCCATCAGTGGGACAGGGCTCTACGAGACCCAGTACTTC.

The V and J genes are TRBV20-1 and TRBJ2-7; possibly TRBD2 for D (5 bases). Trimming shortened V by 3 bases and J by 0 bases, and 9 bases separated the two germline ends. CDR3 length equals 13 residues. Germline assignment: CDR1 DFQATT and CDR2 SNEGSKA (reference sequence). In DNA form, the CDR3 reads TGCAGTGCTAGTCTCACTAGCTCCTACGAGCAGTACTTC. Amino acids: CSASLTSSYEQYF.

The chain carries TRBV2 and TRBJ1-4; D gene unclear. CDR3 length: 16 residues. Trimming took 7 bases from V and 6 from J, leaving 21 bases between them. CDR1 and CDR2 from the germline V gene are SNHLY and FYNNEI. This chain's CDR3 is CASNELGRRNDEKLFF. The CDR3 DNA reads TGTGCCAGCAACGAATTGGGGAGAAGGAACGATGAAAAACTGTTTTTT.

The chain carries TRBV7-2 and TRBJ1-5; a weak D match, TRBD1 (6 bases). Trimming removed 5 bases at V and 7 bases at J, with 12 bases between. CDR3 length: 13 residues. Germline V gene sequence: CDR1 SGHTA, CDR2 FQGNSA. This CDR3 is CASSPQGRQPQHF. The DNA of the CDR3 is TGTGCCAGCAGCCCACAGGGTAGGCAGCCCCAGCATTTT.

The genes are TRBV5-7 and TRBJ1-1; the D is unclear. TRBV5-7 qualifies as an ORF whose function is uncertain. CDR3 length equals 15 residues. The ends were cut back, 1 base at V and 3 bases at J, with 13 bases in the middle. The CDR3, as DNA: TGTGCCAGCAGCTTGAATACGGAATTTTACACTGAAGCTTTCTTT. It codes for CASSLNTEFYTEAFF.

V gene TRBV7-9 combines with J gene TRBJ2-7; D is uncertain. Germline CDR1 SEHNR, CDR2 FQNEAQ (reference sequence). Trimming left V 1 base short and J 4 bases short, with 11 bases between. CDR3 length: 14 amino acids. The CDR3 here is CASSLGFNSYEQYF. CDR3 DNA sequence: TGTGCCAGCAGCTTAGGCTTCAACAGTTACGAGCAGTACTTC. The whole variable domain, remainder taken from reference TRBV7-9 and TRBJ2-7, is DTGVSQNPRHKITKRGQNVTFRCDPISEHNRLYWYRQTLGQGPEFLTYFQNEAQLEKSRLLSDRFSAERPKGSFSTLEIQRTEQGDSAMYLCASSLGFNSYEQYFGPGTRLTVT.

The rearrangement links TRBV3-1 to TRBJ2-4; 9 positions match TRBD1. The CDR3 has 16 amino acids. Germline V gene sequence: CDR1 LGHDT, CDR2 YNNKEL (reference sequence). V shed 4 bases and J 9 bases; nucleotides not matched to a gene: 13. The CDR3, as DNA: TGTGCCAGCAGCCCCGGACAGGGGCCGTGGGAGAGCATTCAGTACTTC. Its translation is CASSPGQGPWESIQYF.

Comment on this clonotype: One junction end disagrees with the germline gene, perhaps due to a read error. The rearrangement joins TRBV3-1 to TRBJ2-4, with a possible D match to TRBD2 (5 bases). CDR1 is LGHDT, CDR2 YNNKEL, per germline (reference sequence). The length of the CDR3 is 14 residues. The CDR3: CASSQRRVSYEQHF. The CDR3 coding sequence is TGTGCCAGCAGCCAACGGCGGGTCTCCTACGAGCAGCACTTC.

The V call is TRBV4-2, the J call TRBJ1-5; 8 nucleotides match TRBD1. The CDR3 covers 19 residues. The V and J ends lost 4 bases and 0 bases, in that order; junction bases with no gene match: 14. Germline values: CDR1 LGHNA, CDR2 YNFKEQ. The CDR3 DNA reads TGTGCCAGCAGCCCGGAGCCGGGACAGGAGGGGTATAGCAATCAGCCCCAGCATTTT. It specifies CASSPEPGQEGYSNQPQHF.

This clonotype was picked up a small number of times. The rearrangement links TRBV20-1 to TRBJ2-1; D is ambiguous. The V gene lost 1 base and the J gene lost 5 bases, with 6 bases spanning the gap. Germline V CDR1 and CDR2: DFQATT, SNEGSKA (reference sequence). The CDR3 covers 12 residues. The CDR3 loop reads CSARAIDNEQFF. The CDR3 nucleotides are TGCAGTGCTAGAGCAATAGACAATGAGCAGTTCTTC.

The CDR3 region has the DNA TGCGCCAGCAGCCAAGATAGTAACGTAGGAGGGAGCACTGAAGCTTTCTTT. Protein: CASSQDSNVGGSTEAFF. The chain links TRBV4-3 to TRBJ1-1; unclear D gene. The V end was cut by 0 bases, the J end by 4 bases, with 18 bases between. There are 17 residues in the CDR3. Germline CDR1 and CDR2: LGHNA and YSLEER.

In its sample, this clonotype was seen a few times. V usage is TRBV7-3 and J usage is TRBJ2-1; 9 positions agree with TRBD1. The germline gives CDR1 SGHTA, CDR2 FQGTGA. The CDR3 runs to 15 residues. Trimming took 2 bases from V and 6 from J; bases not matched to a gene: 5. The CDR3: CASSLGTGRTNEQFF. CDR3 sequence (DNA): TGTGCCAGCAGCTTAGGGACAGGGAGGACCAATGAGCAGTTCTTC.

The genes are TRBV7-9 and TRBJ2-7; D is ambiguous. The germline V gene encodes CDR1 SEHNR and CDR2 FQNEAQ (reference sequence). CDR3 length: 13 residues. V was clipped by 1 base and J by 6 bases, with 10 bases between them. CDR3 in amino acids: CASSLGTTLEQYF. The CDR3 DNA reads TGTGCCAGCAGCTTAGGGACCACGCTCGAGCAGTACTTC.

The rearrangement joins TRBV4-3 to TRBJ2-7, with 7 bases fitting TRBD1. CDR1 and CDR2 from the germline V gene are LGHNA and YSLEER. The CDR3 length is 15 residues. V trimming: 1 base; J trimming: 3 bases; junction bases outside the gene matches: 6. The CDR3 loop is CASSQGPGGSYEQYF. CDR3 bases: TGCGCCAGCAGCCAAGGGCCAGGGGGAAGCTACGAGCAGTACTTC.

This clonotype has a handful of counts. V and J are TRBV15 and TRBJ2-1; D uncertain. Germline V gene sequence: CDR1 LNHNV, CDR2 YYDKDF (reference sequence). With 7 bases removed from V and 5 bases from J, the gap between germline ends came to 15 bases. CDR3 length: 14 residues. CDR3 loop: CATTRFGQNNEQFF. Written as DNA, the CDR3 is TGTGCCACCACCAGGTTCGGCCAGAACAATGAGCAGTTCTTC.

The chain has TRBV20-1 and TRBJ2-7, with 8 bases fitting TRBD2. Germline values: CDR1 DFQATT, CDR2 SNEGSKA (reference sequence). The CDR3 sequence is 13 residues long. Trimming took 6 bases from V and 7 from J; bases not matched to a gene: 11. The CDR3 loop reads CSAPGGALGEQYF. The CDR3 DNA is TGCAGTGCCCCGGGGGGGGCCCTGGGGGAGCAGTACTTC.

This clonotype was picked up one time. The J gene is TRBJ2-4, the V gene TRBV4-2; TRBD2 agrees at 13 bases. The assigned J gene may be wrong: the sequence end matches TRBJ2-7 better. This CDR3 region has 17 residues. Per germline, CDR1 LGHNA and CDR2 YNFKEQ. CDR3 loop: CASRRTTGTSGEHEQYF. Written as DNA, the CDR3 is TGTGCCAGCAGGAGAACGACCGGGACTAGCGGGGAACACGAGCAGTACTTC.